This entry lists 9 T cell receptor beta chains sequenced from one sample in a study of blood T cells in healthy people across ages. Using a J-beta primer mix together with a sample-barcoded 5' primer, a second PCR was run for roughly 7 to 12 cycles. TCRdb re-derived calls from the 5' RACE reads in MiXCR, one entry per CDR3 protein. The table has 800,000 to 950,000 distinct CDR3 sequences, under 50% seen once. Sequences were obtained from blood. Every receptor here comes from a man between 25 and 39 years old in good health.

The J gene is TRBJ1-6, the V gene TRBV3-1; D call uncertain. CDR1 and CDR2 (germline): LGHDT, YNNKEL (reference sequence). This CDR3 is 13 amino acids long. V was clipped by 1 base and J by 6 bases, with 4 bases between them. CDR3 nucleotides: TGTGCCAGCAGCCAAGTTTCTAATTCACCCCTCCACTTT. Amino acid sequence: CASSQVSNSPLHF.

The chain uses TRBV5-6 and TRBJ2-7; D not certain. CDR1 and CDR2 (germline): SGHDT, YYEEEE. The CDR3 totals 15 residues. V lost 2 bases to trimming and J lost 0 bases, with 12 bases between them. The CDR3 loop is CASSFRAQSSYEQYF. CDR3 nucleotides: TGTGCCAGCAGCTTTCGAGCGCAGAGCTCCTACGAGCAGTACTTC.

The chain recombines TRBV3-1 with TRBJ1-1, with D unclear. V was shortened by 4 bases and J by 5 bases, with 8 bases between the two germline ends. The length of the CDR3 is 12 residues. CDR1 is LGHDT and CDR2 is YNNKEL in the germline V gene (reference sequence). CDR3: CASSPSRTEAFF. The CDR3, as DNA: TGTGCCAGCAGCCCAAGTAGGACTGAAGCTTTCTTT.

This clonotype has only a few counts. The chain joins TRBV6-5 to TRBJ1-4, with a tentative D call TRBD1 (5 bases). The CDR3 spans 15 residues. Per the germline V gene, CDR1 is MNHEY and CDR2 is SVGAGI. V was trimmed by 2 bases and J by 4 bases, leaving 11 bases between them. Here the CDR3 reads CASSYKSGFNEKLFF. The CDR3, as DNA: TGTGCCAGCAGTTACAAGTCAGGGTTTAATGAAAAACTGTTTTTT.

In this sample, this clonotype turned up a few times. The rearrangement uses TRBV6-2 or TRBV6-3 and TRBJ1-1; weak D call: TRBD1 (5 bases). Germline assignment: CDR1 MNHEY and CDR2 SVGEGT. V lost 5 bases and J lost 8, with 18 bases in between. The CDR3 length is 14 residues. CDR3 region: CASSRSRQPTEAFF. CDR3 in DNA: TGTGCCAGCAGTCGCTCCCGACAGCCAACCGAAGCTTTCTTT.

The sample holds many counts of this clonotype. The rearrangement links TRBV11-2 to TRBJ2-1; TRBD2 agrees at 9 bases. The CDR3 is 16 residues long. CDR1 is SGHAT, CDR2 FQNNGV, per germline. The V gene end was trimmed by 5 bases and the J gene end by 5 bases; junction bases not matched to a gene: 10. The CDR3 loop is CASSPPTSGLHNEQFF. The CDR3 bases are TGTGCCAGCAGCCCCCCGACTAGCGGTCTACACAATGAGCAGTTCTTC.

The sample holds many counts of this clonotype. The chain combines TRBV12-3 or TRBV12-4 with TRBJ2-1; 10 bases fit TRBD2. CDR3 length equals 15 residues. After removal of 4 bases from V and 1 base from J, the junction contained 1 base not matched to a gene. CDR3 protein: CASSWTSGSYNEQFF. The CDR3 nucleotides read TGTGCCAGCAGTTGGACTAGCGGTTCCTACAATGAGCAGTTCTTC.

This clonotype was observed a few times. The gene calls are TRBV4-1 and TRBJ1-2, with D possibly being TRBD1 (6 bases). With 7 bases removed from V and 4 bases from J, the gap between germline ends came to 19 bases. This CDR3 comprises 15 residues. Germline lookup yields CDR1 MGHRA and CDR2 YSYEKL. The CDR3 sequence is CASNAPGQAFYGYTF. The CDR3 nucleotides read TGCGCCAGCAACGCTCCGGGACAAGCATTCTATGGCTACACCTTC.

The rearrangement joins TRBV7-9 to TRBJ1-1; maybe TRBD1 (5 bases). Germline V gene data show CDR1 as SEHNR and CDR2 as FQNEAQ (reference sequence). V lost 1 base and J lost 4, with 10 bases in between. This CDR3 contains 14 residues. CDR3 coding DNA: TGTGCCAGCAGCTTAGAAGGGGTCGCCACTGAAGCTTTCTTT. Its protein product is CASSLEGVATEAFF.